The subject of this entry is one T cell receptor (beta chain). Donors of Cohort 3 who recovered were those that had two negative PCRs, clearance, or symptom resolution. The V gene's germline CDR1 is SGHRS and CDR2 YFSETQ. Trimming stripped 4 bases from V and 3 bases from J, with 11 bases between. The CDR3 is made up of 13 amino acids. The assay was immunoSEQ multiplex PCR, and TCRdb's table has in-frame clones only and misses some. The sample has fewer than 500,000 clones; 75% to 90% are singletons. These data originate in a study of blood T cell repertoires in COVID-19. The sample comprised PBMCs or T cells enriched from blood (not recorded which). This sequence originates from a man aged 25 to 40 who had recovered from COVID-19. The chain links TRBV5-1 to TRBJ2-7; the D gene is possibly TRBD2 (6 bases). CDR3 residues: CASSVGTFYEQYF. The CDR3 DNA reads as TGCGCCAGCAGCGTCGGGACTTTCTACGAGCAGTACTTC.